This T cell receptor (beta chain) stems from a study of blood T cell repertoires in COVID-19. As for the study in general: The United States, Italy and Spain supplied acute and convalescent COVID-19 samples. From T cells, B-cell-depleted T cells, or PBMCs came the material, which was cDNA or gDNA.

Authors' data handling: Nucleated cell number was recorded as an estimate derived from reference gene primer amplification. Data came from immunoSEQ multiplex PCR; TCRdb stores just in-frame clones and leaves some out. V and J calls and clone size are those listed in that table; D and trimming were worked out from the DNA. The sample includes 130,000 to 150,000 clones, approximately 89% of them seen just once. Sequencing was carried out using peripheral blood. This receptor was obtained from a human donor in a cohort sampled during active COVID-19.

The CDR3 loop is CASSGGSGNEQGQYF. DNA of the CDR3: TGCGCCAGCAGCGGGGGTAGCGGGAACGAACAGGGCCAGTACTTC. This chain joins TRBV5-1 and TRBJ2-5; TRBD2 matches 8 bases. The CDR3 spans 15 residues. Germline V lookup: CDR1 SGHRS, CDR2 YFSETQ. With 4 bases clipped from V and 10 bases from J, the junction kept 15 bases outside the gene matches.